The entry below gives a single T cell receptor beta chain sequence along with its context. This entry comes from a study of blood T cells in healthy people across ages. The CDR3 has 12 amino acids. Germline V CDR1 and CDR2: DFQATT, SNEGSKA (reference sequence). The use of a sample-barcoded 5' primer and a J-beta primer mix characterized a second PCR of roughly 6 to 11 cycles. Every molecule of cDNA carried a tag from a template-switch adaptor with 12 random nucleotides. TCRdb re-analysed the 5' RACE reads in MiXCR, keeping a single row per CDR3 protein. Among 1,500,000 or so distinct CDR3 sequences listed, around 55% were seen once.

This receptor was obtained from a man between 18 and 29 years old in good health. The rearrangement uses TRBV20-1 and TRBJ2-4; D is ambiguous. The J call is doubtful: the DNA matches TRBJ2-7 better. Sequencing was carried out using blood. DNA of the CDR3: TGCAGTGCTGTGGCAGACCACTGCGAGCAGTACTTC. This codes for CSAVADHCEQYF.